A single sample is the source of the 7 T cell receptor beta chains below, sequenced in a study of metastatic and nonmetastatic thyroid tumors (TCRdb year 2020). None of the patients had been given any treatment before thyroid surgery. Library preparation was by PCR. The data were produced on an Illumina HiSeq 4000. The public reads were reprocessed in TCRdb via fastp at Q25 and MiXCR, keeping in-frame beta chains. The sample table records 15,000 to 25,000 clones; approximately 22% of these occur just once. Less than 11% of the sample rests with the top ten. Sequencing used tumor tissue. The receptors originated from a male donor with papillary thyroid cancer or a benign thyroid nodule (not recorded which). Some clones in this sample may be carry-over from other donors' samples.

There are many counts of this clone. V is TRBV28 and J is TRBJ2-7; D uncertain. V shed 2 bases and J shed 11 bases, with 10 bases lying between them. Germline CDR1 and CDR2: MDHEN and SYDVKM. The CDR3 is 11 residues long. The CDR3 loop reads CASSLVGIEYF. The CDR3 region has the DNA TGTGCCAGCAGTTTAGTAGGGATCGAGTACTTC.

This clone was detected many times. The rearrangement joins TRBV6-2 or TRBV6-3 to TRBJ1-4; D may be TRBD1 (5 bases). Germline V gene lookup returns CDR1 MNHEY and CDR2 SVGEGT. Trimming removed 11 bases at V and 7 bases at J, with 11 bases between. The CDR3 has 11 amino acids. CDR3 protein: CASRVGEKLFF. CDR3 nucleotides: TGTGCCTCCAGGGTGGGTGAAAAACTGTTTTTT.

This clone was counted ten times or more. This chain joins TRBV12-5 and TRBJ1-2, with a tentative D call TRBD1 (5 bases). The germline V gene has CDR1 LGHNT and CDR2 FRNRAP. The CDR3 loop spans 17 amino acids. Trimming pared 2 bases from V and 6 bases from J, leaving 22 bases between. The CDR3 here is CASGLSGRDGYIHGYTF. DNA of the CDR3: TGTGCTAGTGGTTTGTCAGGGAGGGACGGCTATATTCATGGCTACACCTTC.

The sample holds many counts of this clone. The chain links TRBV12-3 or TRBV12-4 to TRBJ2-4; 10 nucleotides line up with TRBD1. The CDR3 is 15 residues long. V shed 3 bases and J 10 bases; nucleotides not matched to a gene: 9. The CDR3: CASSFRGTGATIQYF. The CDR3 region has the DNA TGTGCCAGCAGTTTTAGGGGGACAGGGGCCACTATTCAGTACTTC.

The sample holds a few counts of this clone. A much larger clone differs by one base, so this may be a read error. This specimen includes other DNA sequences encoding the same CDR3. The CDR3 DNA follows: TGCGCGAGCAGTAATCCGGGTGTGGCACCCCTCCACTTT. Amino acid sequence: CASSNPGVAPLHF. This chain uses TRBV10-2 with TRBJ1-6; D uncertain. Germline V lookup: CDR1 WSHSY, CDR2 SAAADI. This CDR3 is 13 amino acids long.

This clone was found many times. The chain uses TRBV19 and TRBJ2-2, with a weak D call TRBD2 (7 bases). The CDR3 loop spans 16 amino acids. Germline CDR1 LNHDA, CDR2 SQIVND (reference sequence). V shed 2 bases and J shed 7 bases, with 17 bases lying between them. CDR3 DNA sequence: TGTGCCAGTAGTATACGAATCGGGGGGCAGGTCGGGGAGCTGTTTTTT. This gives the protein CASSIRIGGQVGELFF. Full variable domain (remainder filled in from reference TRBV19 and TRBJ2-2): DGGITQSPKYLFRKEGQNVTLSCEQNLNHDAMYWYRQDPGQGLRLIYYSQIVNDFQKGDIAEGYSVSREKKESFPLTVTSAQKNPTAFYLCASSIRIGGQVGELFFGEGSRLTVL.

Regarding this clone: This sample also contains other DNA sequences that code for the same CDR3. The chain combines TRBV30 with TRBJ1-1; D is possibly TRBD1 (6 bases). This CDR3 contains 14 residues. Trimming shortened V by 2 bases and J by 8 bases, and 18 bases separated the two germline ends. Germline V CDR1 and CDR2: GTSNPN, SVGIG (reference sequence). The CDR3 nucleotides are TGTGCCTGGAGTATCTTGGGGGGCTCGACAGAAGCTTTCTTT. This gives the protein CAWSILGGSTEAFF.